The rows below give T cell receptor beta chains drawn from one sample of a study of T cells in Graves' hyperthyroidism and ophthalmopathy. TCRdb recomputed calls from the multiplex PCR reads with MiXCR, one row per CDR3 protein. The sample consists of around 400,000 distinct CDR3 sequences, more than 20% of them appearing once. The sample was blood. The receptors were gathered from a man aged 50-60 years with Graves' hyperthyroidism. Both conserved end residues are part of each CDR3. The D gene is left open where the match is weak. A row's size may be missing; if present it is once, few, many or a size class.

j_call d_call clone_size v_call cdr3_aa cdr3_nt
TRBJ2-2 TRBD2 once TRBV27 CASRKWGGTGELFF TGTGCCAGCAGGAAGTGGGGGGGGACCGGGGAGCTGTTTTTT
TRBJ2-3 . many TRBV2 CASSDEIADTQYF TGTGCCAGCAGTGATGAAATCGCAGATACGCAGTATTTT
TRBJ1-1 . . TRBV20-1 CSAGPGTEAFF TGCAGTGCGGGCCCTGGAACTGAAGCTTTCTTT
TRBJ2-5 . few TRBV5-1 CASSLDRDQETQYF TGCGCCAGCAGCTTGGACAGGGATCAGGAGACCCAGTACTTC
TRBJ1-3 . once TRBV27 CAIQGRNTIYF TGTGCCATCCAGGGGAGGAACACCATATATTTT
TRBJ1-1 TRBD1 . TRBV29-1 CSASRGKFETFF TGCAGTGCCTCCAGGGGGAAGTTCGAAACTTTCTTT
TRBJ2-7 TRBD2 many TRBV27 CASTELGSGRNEQYF TGTGCCAGCACCGAATTGGGGAGCGGGAGGAACGAGCAGTACTTC
TRBJ2-1 . few TRBV6-2/TRBV6-3 CASTRDGSRVNEQFF TGTGCCAGCACCCGAGATGGTTCCCGTGTCAATGAGCAGTTCTTC
TRBJ2-1 . few TRBV6-1 CASNSYNEQFF TGTGCCAGCAACTCCTACAATGAGCAGTTCTTC
TRBJ1-1 . few TRBV30 CAWTGLNNTEAFF TGTGCCTGGACGGGACTGAACAACACTGAAGCTTTCTTT
TRBJ2-5 TRBD2 many TRBV11-2 CASSLDRRGSFETQYF TGTGCCAGCAGCTTAGATAGGCGCGGGAGCTTTGAGACCCAGTACTTC
TRBJ2-5 . . TRBV6-5 CASSYSGSQETQYF TGTGCCAGCAGTTACTCGGGCAGCCAAGAGACCCAGTACTTC
TRBJ2-1 TRBD2 many TRBV28 CASSLRSSGSNEQFF TGTGCCAGCAGTTTACGATCTAGCGGGAGTAATGAGCAGTTCTTC
TRBJ1-5 TRBD1 . TRBV4-2 CASSQVGQGWQPQHF TGTGCCAGCAGCCAGGTCGGACAGGGCTGGCAGCCCCAGCATTTT
TRBJ2-2 . . TRBV11-1 CASSFWGHEGFANTGELFF TGTGCCAGCAGCTTCTGGGGCCATGAGGGGTTCGCGAACACCGGGGAGCTGTTTTTT
TRBJ2-6 . . TRBV24-1 CATSAPSQANVLTF TGTGCCACCAGTGCCCCTTCTCAGGCCAACGTCCTGACTTTC
TRBJ2-4 TRBD2 many TRBV11-2 CASSLGSGNIQYF TGTGCCAGCAGCTTAGGTAGCGGGAACATTCAGTACTTC
TRBJ2-3 . few TRBV24-1 CATSDPRPDNTDTQYF TGTGCCACCAGTGACCCCCGGCCAGACAACACAGATACGCAGTATTTT
TRBJ1-3 . . TRBV12-5 CASGLVGNTIYF TGTGCTAGTGGCCTTGTTGGAAACACCATATATTTT
TRBJ1-1 . . TRBV2 CASSESPTAGGAEAFF TGTGCCAGCAGTGAATCCCCCACGGCGGGAGGGGCTGAAGCTTTCTTT
TRBJ2-7 TRBD1 . TRBV20-1 CSANGDRAYEQYF TGCAGTGCCAACGGGGACAGGGCCTACGAGCAGTACTTC
TRBJ2-3 TRBD2 . TRBV12-3/TRBV12-4 CASNLGGDTQYF TGTGCCAGCAATCTGGGAGGGGATACGCAGTATTTT
TRBJ1-4 . . TRBV6-2/TRBV6-3 CASRLGVLNEKLFF TGTGCCAGCAGACTGGGGGTCCTTAATGAAAAACTGTTTTTT
TRBJ2-7 . few TRBV27 CASSRKAGPYEQYF TGTGCCAGCAGTCGGAAGGCAGGCCCCTACGAGCAGTACTTC
TRBJ2-3 TRBD2 few TRBV18 CASSPWPSGKTDTQYF TGTGCCAGCTCACCATGGCCTAGCGGGAAAACAGATACGCAGTATTTT
TRBJ2-5 . . TRBV10-2 CASSESRAKQETQYF TGCGCCAGCAGTGAGTCAAGGGCGAAGCAAGAGACCCAGTACTTC
TRBJ2-7 TRBD2 . TRBV5-1 CASSVTSGGLGEQYF TGCGCCAGCAGCGTAACTAGCGGGGGTCTAGGCGAGCAGTACTTC
TRBJ2-1 TRBD2 . TRBV28 CASSLAGTSGHYEQFF TGTGCCAGCAGTTTAGCCGGGACTAGCGGGCATTATGAGCAGTTCTTC
TRBJ2-5 . many TRBV20-1 CSASPFLKPARDQYF TGCAGTGCGAGCCCATTTTTAAAGCCAGCCCGTGACCAGTACTTC
TRBJ1-2 . . TRBV20-1 CSAEGDSHLLGYTF TGCAGTGCAGAGGGGGACTCTCACCTTCTTGGCTACACCTTC
TRBJ2-7 . many TRBV5-1 CASSLTVTGEGEQYF TGCGCCAGCAGCTTGACAGTGACGGGAGAGGGCGAGCAGTACTTC
TRBJ1-2 . . TRBV28 CASFYNYGYTF TGTGCCAGCTTCTACAACTATGGCTACACCTTC
TRBJ2-1 . few TRBV4-2 CASSQAGNEQFF TGTGCCAGCAGCCAAGCTGGCAATGAGCAGTTCTTC
TRBJ2-7 TRBD1 . TRBV6-1 CASRDSPTYEQYF TGTGCCAGTCGGGACAGCCCGACCTACGAGCAGTACTTC
TRBJ1-1 . few TRBV30 CAWSPVGGNTEAFF TGTGCCTGGAGCCCCGTCGGTGGGAACACTGAAGCTTTCTTT
TRBJ2-7 TRBD1 few TRBV7-3 CASSPGTGPGEQYF TGTGCCAGCAGCCCCGGGACAGGGCCCGGCGAGCAGTACTTC
TRBJ2-3 . . TRBV4-1 CASSQREGQMPDTQYF TGCGCCAGCAGCCAAAGGGAAGGACAGATGCCAGATACGCAGTATTTT
TRBJ2-7 TRBD2 . TRBV30 CAWSWRGGASSYEQYF TGTGCCTGGAGCTGGCGGGGGGGCGCGTCCTCCTACGAGCAGTACTTC
TRBJ2-4 . few TRBV3-1 CASSQRGRQLNIQYF TGTGCCAGCAGCCAAAGGGGCAGGCAATTAAACATTCAGTACTTC
TRBJ1-1 . . TRBV3-1 CASSQSATEAFF TGTGCCAGCAGCCAATCCGCCACTGAAGCTTTCTTT
TRBJ1-1 . few TRBV15 CATSRDGGGKIEAFF TGTGCCACCAGCAGAGATGGAGGGGGTAAGATTGAAGCTTTCTTT
TRBJ2-5 . . TRBV20-1 CSASNDRQTQYF TGCAGTGCTTCTAACGACAGGCAGACCCAGTACTTC
TRBJ2-5 . once TRBV20-1 CSTPLQETQYF TGCAGTACTCCCTTACAGGAGACCCAGTACTTC
TRBJ2-3 . few TRBV7-2 CASSLQGADTQYF TGTGCCAGCAGCCTACAGGGTGCAGATACGCAGTATTTT
TRBJ2-1 . few TRBV5-1 CASSFSAPYNEQFF TGCGCCAGCAGCTTCTCAGCGCCCTACAATGAGCAGTTCTTC
TRBJ2-1 . . TRBV6-2/TRBV6-3 CASSYPGPNEQFF TGTGCCAGCAGTTACCCGGGACCTAATGAGCAGTTCTTC
TRBJ2-3 . . TRBV11-3 CASSPMTSTDTQYF TGTGCCAGCAGCCCAATGACTAGCACAGATACGCAGTATTTT
TRBJ2-1 TRBD2 many TRBV28 CASSLTPGLAGWDEQFF TGTGCCAGCAGTTTAACACCGGGACTAGCGGGATGGGATGAGCAGTTCTTC
TRBJ2-1 TRBD2 many TRBV7-8 CATTKTSGSSYNEQFF TGTGCCACCACCAAAACTAGCGGGAGCTCCTACAATGAGCAGTTCTTC
TRBJ2-1 . . TRBV6-5 CASSYSGASYNEQFF TGTGCCAGCAGTTACAGTGGGGCATCCTACAATGAGCAGTTCTTC
TRBJ2-7 . . TRBV6-1 CASSFTGGDYEQYF TGTGCCAGCAGTTTCACCGGGGGAGACTACGAGCAGTACTTC
TRBJ2-3 TRBD2 few TRBV12-3/TRBV12-4 CASSPGLAVSTDTQYF TGTGCCAGCAGCCCGGGACTAGCGGTTAGCACAGATACGCAGTATTTT
TRBJ2-1 . many TRBV18 CASSIGGSYNEQFF TGTGCCAGCTCAATTGGTGGCTCCTACAATGAGCAGTTCTTC
TRBJ2-1 . many TRBV28 CASSYNPNEQFF TGTGCCAGCAGTTATAATCCCAATGAGCAGTTCTTC
TRBJ2-2 . . TRBV4-2 CASSQDGQRNTGELFF TGTGCCAGCAGCCAAGATGGACAGAGGAACACCGGGGAGCTGTTTTTT
TRBJ2-5 . many TRBV11-3 CASVGRGQTQYF TGTGCCAGCGTTGGCAGGGGACAGACCCAGTACTTC